This TCR beta chain emerged from a study of shared clonotypes between healthy human individuals. Cells designated naive CD8 were CD45RO-negative and were positively selected for CCR7, with terminally differentiated effector memory CD45RA+ cells excluded. Method: immunoSEQ multiplex PCR; TCRdb's copy keeps in-frame clones and lacks some. The data contain about 2 million clones, about 95% of them singletons. CDR1 is MDHEN, CDR2 SYDVKM, per germline. J lost 4 bases, V lost 5 bases, and 7 bases had no gene match. This CDR3 is 14 amino acids long. The sample holds a few counts of this clone. This TCR came from a young man in good health. The chain couples TRBV28 to TRBJ1-2; TRBD1 aligns across 7 bases. Sequencing used naive CD8+ T cells sorted from blood. CDR3 region: CASSETGTAYGYTF. In nucleotides, the CDR3 is TGTGCCAGCAGTGAGACCGGGACAGCCTATGGCTACACCTTC.